The following is a T cell receptor (beta chain) sequence with its context. This sample stems from a study of OX40 agonist ivuxolimab in advanced cancers. Study at large: Every 2 weeks, patients received ivuxolimab intravenously, dosed at 0.01 to 10 mg/kg.

CDR3 length: 16 amino acids. In germline, CDR1 is SGHVS, CDR2 FNYEAQ. Trimming pared 1 base from V and 0 bases from J, leaving 11 bases between. Patients with autoimmune history or systemic immunosuppression were excluded. TCRdb's table, derived via immunoSEQ multiplex PCR, lists solely in-frame clones and lacks some. The sample consists of about 79,000 clones, 88% of them appearing once. The sample consisted of CD4+ or CD8+ T cells sorted from blood, taken in a trial of the OX40 agonist ivuxolimab. The receptor comes from an adult with an advanced solid tumor such as melanoma, head and neck, liver or kidney cancer. J is TRBJ2-3 and V is TRBV7-6; D is unclear. The CDR3: CASSLVATGSTDTQYF. Written as DNA, the CDR3 is TGTGCCAGCAGCTTAGTCGCTACGGGCAGCACAGATACGCAGTATTTT.